These T cell receptor beta chains were read from a single sample in a study of cytomegalovirus exposure and HLA in healthy donors. Profiled with immunoSEQ multiplex PCR; TCRdb holds only in-frame clones, not every one. This repertoire shows about 180,000 clones, around four fifths found once; its top ten account for approximately 1.2%. Sequences were obtained from PBMCs. These receptors came from a man aged 25-45 years in good health and CMV-seronegative. Both conserved end residues are part of each CDR3. A D gene is named only where the DNA matches it firmly. Clone sizes are given selectively: once, few, many, or a class where the clone is expanded.

clone_size,j_call,d_call,v_call,cdr3_aa,cdr3_nt
NA,TRBJ1-5,TRBD1,TRBV7-2,CASSSDRGRSNQPQHF,TGTGCCAGCAGCTCGGACAGGGGGCGAAGCAATCAGCCCCAGCATTTT
NA,TRBJ2-2,NA,TRBV7-3,CASSGTGTFTGELFF,TGTGCCAGCAGCGGCACGGGGACTTTCACCGGGGAGCTGTTTTTT
NA,TRBJ1-2,NA,TRBV7-9,CASSPLSLGGRNYGYTF,TGTGCCAGCAGCCCACTTTCCCTCGGGGGGCGGAACTATGGCTACACCTTC
NA,TRBJ2-2,NA,TRBV19,CASSIVWRGPTGELFF,TGTGCCAGTAGTATAGTGTGGAGGGGCCCCACCGGGGAGCTGTTTTTT
once,TRBJ1-1,NA,TRBV7-6,CASSLASFGQSNTEAFF,TGTGCCAGCAGCTTAGCTTCCTTTGGACAGTCGAACACTGAAGCTTTCTTT
NA,TRBJ2-4,NA,TRBV19,CASSLGGDGQDIQYF,TGTGCCAGTAGCCTAGGGGGGGATGGTCAGGACATTCAGTACTTC
NA,TRBJ1-2,TRBD1,TRBV6-1,CASSEAYRGGYTF,TGTGCCAGCAGTGAAGCCTACAGGGGTGGCTACACCTTC
NA,TRBJ2-7,TRBD2,TRBV16,CASSQSAGTRGREQYF,TGTGCCAGCAGCCAATCGGCCGGGACTAGGGGCAGAGAGCAGTACTTC
NA,TRBJ2-7,NA,TRBV5-1,CASSGGAWGASYEQYF,TGCGCCAGCAGCGGGGGGGCGTGGGGGGCCTCCTACGAGCAGTACTTC
NA,TRBJ2-7,TRBD1,TRBV2,CASSRGQAYEQYF,TGTGCCAGCAGTCGAGGACAGGCCTACGAGCAGTACTTC
once,TRBJ1-1,NA,TRBV5-4,CASSFEKGRDTEAFF,TGTGCCAGCAGCTTCGAAAAAGGGAGGGACACTGAAGCTTTCTTT
NA,TRBJ2-7,TRBD1,TRBV30,CAWSSGTGHYEQYF,TGTGCCTGGAGCTCCGGGACAGGACACTACGAGCAGTACTTC
NA,TRBJ2-7,NA,TRBV7-7,CASSHQAGPTDEQYF,TGTGCTAGCAGCCACCAAGCGGGCCCGACTGACGAGCAGTACTTC
few,TRBJ1-2,NA,TRBV4-1,CASSRLSAGNYGYTF,TGCGCCAGCAGCCGCCTCTCGGCAGGGAACTATGGCTACACCTTC
NA,TRBJ2-7,NA,TRBV7-2,CASSLAPPFSGTYEQYF,TGTGCCAGCAGCTTAGCTCCCCCGTTTAGCGGCACCTACGAGCAGTACTTC
NA,TRBJ1-6,NA,TRBV5-6,CASSTGQRINSPLHF,TGTGCCAGCAGCACAGGACAGAGAATTAATTCACCCCTCCACTTT
few,TRBJ1-2,NA,TRBV13,CASSSVPGTTNNYGYTF,TGTGCCAGCAGCTCCGTCCCGGGAACCACCAATAACTATGGCTACACCTTC
NA,TRBJ2-7,TRBD1,TRBV4-3,CASSQGGQDSYEQYF,TGCGCCAGCAGCCAAGGGGGACAGGACTCCTACGAGCAGTACTTC
NA,TRBJ1-2,NA,TRBV30,CAWSVLMAEGYTF,TGTGCCTGGAGTGTACTTATGGCGGAAGGCTACACCTTC
NA,TRBJ1-1,NA,TRBV7-9,CASSRAGPMNTEAFF,TGTGCCAGCAGCCGCGCGGGCCCCATGAACACTGAAGCTTTCTTT
NA,TRBJ1-1,NA,TRBV5-4,CASSFTDIPGTEAFF,TGTGCCAGCAGCTTCACCGACATCCCGGGGACTGAAGCTTTCTTT
NA,TRBJ2-1,TRBD1,TRBV19,CASSRDSLYNEQFF,TGTGCCAGTAGCCGGGACAGCCTTTACAATGAGCAGTTCTTC
NA,TRBJ2-7,TRBD2,TRBV5-4,CASSAGTNPYEQYF,TGTGCCAGCAGCGCCGGGACTAACCCCTACGAGCAGTACTTC
NA,TRBJ1-2,TRBD1,TRBV29-1,CSAGTGNYGYTF,TGCAGCGCCGGGACAGGGAACTATGGCTACACCTTC
NA,TRBJ2-5,TRBD2,TRBV11-2,CASSSWGVAGAQETQYF,TGTGCCAGCAGCTCCTGGGGGGTAGCGGGGGCACAAGAGACCCAGTACTTC
NA,TRBJ2-3,TRBD1,TRBV19,CATRPGTDRLTDTQYF,TGTGCCACCAGACCCGGGACAGACCGCTTAACAGATACGCAGTATTTT
NA,TRBJ1-6,TRBD1,TRBV27,CASSLSFTGGNNSPLHF,TGTGCCAGCAGTTTATCTTTTACAGGGGGGAATAATTCACCCCTCCACTTT
NA,TRBJ1-1,NA,TRBV7-2,CASSLDATGMNTEAFF,TGTGCCAGCAGCTTAGACGCCACAGGTATGAACACTGAAGCTTTCTTT
NA,TRBJ2-7,TRBD1,TRBV5-1,CASSNPGTGEYEQYF,TGCGCCAGCAGCAACCCCGGGACAGGAGAGTACGAGCAGTACTTC
NA,TRBJ2-1,TRBD2,TRBV5-6,CASSLGLAGGNEQFF,TGTGCCAGCAGCTTGGGTCTAGCGGGAGGCAATGAGCAGTTCTTC
NA,TRBJ2-7,TRBD2,TRBV28,CASSPTSGTLYEQYF,TGTGCCAGCAGCCCTACTAGCGGGACATTGTACGAGCAGTACTTC
NA,TRBJ1-3,TRBD1,TRBV6-5,CASRGQGLSGNTIYF,TGTGCCAGCAGAGGACAGGGGTTATCTGGAAACACCATATATTTT
NA,TRBJ2-2,TRBD2,TRBV7-9,CSSSFLTSGSTGAGELFF,TGTTCCAGCAGCTTTCTGACTAGCGGGAGTACGGGGGCCGGGGAGCTGTTTTTT
NA,TRBJ2-5,NA,TRBV11-2,CASEGGGPQETQYF,TGTGCATCCGAGGGAGGGGGGCCCCAAGAGACCCAGTACTTC
few,TRBJ2-5,NA,TRBV30,CAWTLGAGETQYF,TGTGCCTGGACCCTAGGGGCTGGGGAGACCCAGTACTTC
NA,TRBJ2-3,NA,TRBV6-5,CASSYGRQAVADTQYF,TGTGCCAGCAGTTACGGTAGACAGGCTGTAGCAGATACGCAGTATTTT
NA,TRBJ2-5,TRBD1,TRBV2,CASSLTGDKGETQYF,TGTGCCAGCAGCTTGACAGGGGATAAAGGAGAGACCCAGTACTTC
NA,TRBJ2-1,TRBD2,TRBV4-3,CASSQLAGGYEQFF,TGCGCCAGCAGCCAACTAGCGGGAGGTTATGAGCAGTTCTTC
NA,TRBJ2-4,NA,TRBV29-1,CSVEAQGLNIQYF,TGCAGCGTTGAAGCCCAGGGGCTGAACATTCAGTACTTC